Shown below are 27 T cell receptor beta chains from a single sample sequenced in a study of CD8 T cells in ankylosing spondylitis (dated by TCRdb to about 2017). Preparation of the library involved 5' RACE. Sequencing relied on an Illumina HiSeq 2500. TCRdb trimmed the raw reads at Q25, called clones with MiXCR and kept productive beta chains. Rows with one shared CDR3 protein collapse into an entry with the most common genes and DNA. The sample contains under 450,000 distinct CDR3 sequences, 20% to 25% of them found a single time. In total, the top ten clones hold about an eighth of the sample. What was sequenced was blood, either unsorted or a sorted T cell fraction (not recorded which). Every receptor here comes from a male donor with ankylosing spondylitis or in good health (not recorded which).

This clonotype was counted only a few times. The J gene is TRBJ2-5, the V gene TRBV7-9; 7 bases agree with TRBD1. The CDR3 has 15 residues. Trimming took 5 bases from V and 0 from J; bases not matched to a gene: 6. Germline CDR1 reads SEHNR; CDR2 reads FQNEAQ (reference sequence). The CDR3 nucleotides are TGTGCCAGCAGCCTTACCACAGGGGACCAAGAGACCCAGTACTTC. It yields the protein CASSLTTGDQETQYF.

The V call is TRBV11-2, the J call TRBJ2-2; D gene uncertain. Trimming cost V 7 bases and J 8 bases, with 17 bases left between them. In germline, CDR1 is SGHAT, CDR2 FQNNGV. This CDR3 region has 14 residues. The CDR3: CASNPDGLGGELFF. The CDR3 nucleotides are TGTGCCAGCAACCCGGACGGGCTTGGGGGGGAGCTGTTTTTT.

V and J are TRBV7-2 and TRBJ2-7, with D uncertain. From germline, CDR1 is SGHTA and CDR2 FQGNSA. CDR3 length: 13 residues. The V and J ends lost 5 bases and 3 bases respectively, with 11 bases between them. Here the CDR3 DNA reads TGTGCCAGCAGCCAAACCAGGCACTACGAGCAGTACTTC. This translates into CASSQTRHYEQYF.

This clonotype was detected a few times. The V call is TRBV12-3 or TRBV12-4, the J call TRBJ2-5, with TRBD1 as a possible D gene (5 bases). This CDR3 region has 15 residues. Deletions cut 2 bases from V and 4 bases from J, with 14 bases between. The CDR3 protein is CASSLTLPQGETQYF. CDR3 DNA sequence: TGTGCCAGCAGTTTAACCCTACCGCAGGGAGAGACCCAGTACTTC.

This clonotype was recorded at least ten times. J is TRBJ2-1 and V is TRBV3-1, with D unresolved. Trimming took off 4 bases at V and 1 base at J, with 8 bases between the two ends. Germline loops: CDR1 LGHDT, CDR2 YNNKEL (reference sequence). The CDR3 is 14 amino acids. The CDR3 nucleotides read TGTGCCAGCAGCCTTGATGGGTCCTACAATGAGCAGTTCTTC. This codes for CASSLDGSYNEQFF.

This chain links TRBV5-1 with TRBJ2-3; 11 bases map to TRBD2. CDR3 size: 14 residues. The J segment lost 6 bases and the V segment lost 2 bases, leaving 2 bases of the junction unmatched. Germline V gene sequence: CDR1 SGHRS, CDR2 YFSETQ. CDR3 sequence (DNA): TGCGCCAGCAGCTTTACTAGCGGGGGTGATACGCAGTATTTT. Amino acids: CASSFTSGGDTQYF.

The chain recombines TRBV7-6 with TRBJ2-1; D gene unclear. Germline V gene lookup returns CDR1 SGHVS and CDR2 FNYEAQ. Trimming took off 1 base at V and 7 bases at J, with 11 bases between the two ends. The CDR3 totals 14 residues. The CDR3 bases are TGTGCCAGCAGCTTAGGGCCAGGCATTAATGAGCAGTTCTTC. It translates to CASSLGPGINEQFF.

The chain links TRBV15 to TRBJ2-1, with D maybe TRBD1 (6 bases). The germline V and J ends were trimmed by 0 bases and 9 bases, with 12 bases remaining between them. The CDR3 length is 14 residues. Germline assignment: CDR1 LNHNV and CDR2 YYDKDF (reference sequence). This chain's CDR3 is CATSREGGPLEQFF. In DNA, the CDR3 is TGTGCCACCAGCAGAGAAGGGGGACCTCTTGAGCAGTTCTTC. Supplemented by reference TRBV15 and TRBJ2-1, the full variable domain reads DAMVIQNPRYQVTQFGKPVTLSCSQTLNHNVMYWYQQKSSQAPKLLFHYYDKDFNNEADTPDNFQSRRPNTSFCFLDIRSPGLGDTAMYLCATSREGGPLEQFFGPGTRLTVL.

This clonotype showed up just a few times. The gene calls are TRBV3-1 and TRBJ2-7, with 8 bases identical to TRBD1. The germline V gene encodes CDR1 LGHDT and CDR2 YNNKEL (reference sequence). After removal of 0 bases from V and 3 bases from J, the junction contained 4 bases not matched to a gene. This CDR3 is 15 amino acids long. The CDR3 here is CASSQDPGTGYEQYF. The CDR3 DNA reads TGTGCCAGCAGCCAAGATCCAGGGACAGGCTACGAGCAGTACTTC.

The J gene is TRBJ2-1, the V gene TRBV12-3 or TRBV12-4; 8 nucleotides match TRBD2. The CDR3 has 16 residues. Trimming cost V 7 bases and J 7 bases; bases outside gene matches: 15. The DNA of the CDR3 is TGTGCCAGCAACCCGGGGGGAGCGGGGGTGGGGAATGAGCAGTTCTTC. This translates into CASNPGGAGVGNEQFF.

This clonotype was observed a handful of times. The rearrangement links TRBV20-1 to TRBJ1-5, with D maybe TRBD1 (5 bases). The CDR3 length is 15 residues. Per the germline V gene, CDR1 is DFQATT and CDR2 is SNEGSKA (reference sequence). With 1 base removed from V and 0 bases from J, the gap between germline ends came to 10 bases. In nucleotides, the CDR3 is TGCAGTGCTAGAGGCCTGGACAATAGCAATCAGCCCCAGCATTTT. Translated, it gives CSARGLDNSNQPQHF.

The table lists this clonotype with a few counts. V gene TRBV7-9 combines with J gene TRBJ2-1; TRBD2 might be the D (6 bases). Trimming removed 5 bases from V and 10 bases from J, with 15 bases in between. The length of the CDR3 is 13 residues. The V gene's germline CDR1 is SEHNR and CDR2 FQNEAQ (reference sequence). CDR3 nucleotides: TGTGCCAGCAGCCCTCCTGGGGGGTGGGAGCAGTTCTTC. This gives the protein CASSPPGGWEQFF.

This clonotype occurred a few times. The chain employs TRBV20-1 and TRBJ2-1; D ambiguous. The CDR3 totals 13 residues. CDR1 and CDR2 from the germline V gene are DFQATT and SNEGSKA (reference sequence). Trimming cost V 7 bases and J 0 bases, with 10 bases left between them. The CDR3, as DNA: TGCAGTGTAACTGTGCCCTCCTACAATGAGCAGTTCTTC. Translated, it gives CSVTVPSYNEQFF.

This clonotype was seen just once. The rearrangement links TRBV12-3 or TRBV12-4 to TRBJ2-5; 9 bases map to TRBD2. J lost 3 bases, V lost 3 bases, and 2 bases had no gene match. The CDR3 runs 14 residues. This CDR3 is CASSFRLAEETQYF. The CDR3 nucleotides read TGTGCCAGCAGTTTCCGACTAGCGGAAGAGACCCAGTACTTC.

This clonotype was found many times. The gene calls are TRBV5-1 and TRBJ2-7; possibly TRBD1 for D (6 bases). V lost 4 bases and J lost 3, with 11 bases in between. Per germline, CDR1 SGHRS and CDR2 YFSETQ. The CDR3 spans 13 residues. The CDR3 protein is CASSGGQNYEQYF. The CDR3 bases are TGCGCCAGCAGCGGCGGACAGAACTACGAGCAGTACTTC.

The rearrangement links TRBV12-3 or TRBV12-4 to TRBJ2-1; D perhaps matches TRBD2 (6 bases). The CDR3 length is 14 residues. Trimming took off 7 bases at V and 4 bases at J, with 14 bases between the two ends. The CDR3 is CASKPSGGYNEQFF. The CDR3 bases are TGTGCCAGCAAGCCGTCCGGGGGTTACAATGAGCAGTTCTTC.

V is TRBV29-1 and J is TRBJ2-3; D is ambiguous. Deletions cut 1 base from V and 6 bases from J, with 14 bases between. The CDR3 covers 14 residues. Germline CDR1 reads SQVTM; CDR2 reads ANQGSEA. The CDR3, as DNA: TGCAGCGTTGAAGCGGTCCTACCGCGGGATACGCAGTATTTT. Translation gives CSVEAVLPRDTQYF.

The chain combines TRBV21-1 with TRBJ2-2. TRBV21-1 is a pseudogene locus. The CDR3 runs 15 residues. CDR3 DNA sequence: TGTGCCAGCAGCAAAGAGTCAGGGAACACCGGGGAGCTGTTTTTT. Protein: CASSKESGNTGELFF.

This clonotype has a handful of counts. The chain is built from TRBV12-3 or TRBV12-4 and TRBJ1-5; no definite D call. The CDR3 has 16 residues. V was pared by 2 bases and J by 2 bases, with 13 bases between. The CDR3 nucleotides are TGTGCCAGCAGTTTACTAGGTAACCGCGGCAATCAGCCCCAGCATTTT. Amino acids: CASSLLGNRGNQPQHF.

This clonotype was seen ten or more times. The rearrangement joins TRBV20-1 to TRBJ2-1; 8 bases map to TRBD1. CDR1 is DFQATT and CDR2 is SNEGSKA in the germline V gene (reference sequence). The V gene end was trimmed by 5 bases and the J gene end by 2 bases; junction bases not matched to a gene: 5. This CDR3 spans 14 amino acids. This CDR3 is CSAAGQETYNEQFF. DNA for the CDR3: TGCAGTGCTGCGGGACAGGAGACCTACAATGAGCAGTTCTTC.

This clonotype was recorded a few times. The rearrangement links TRBV29-1 to TRBJ2-7, with 8 bases that match TRBD1. Germline loops: CDR1 SQVTM, CDR2 ANQGSEA. This CDR3 contains 12 residues. With 7 bases clipped from V and 6 bases from J, the junction kept 8 bases outside the gene matches. In nucleotides, the CDR3 is TGCAGCGCGAGGACAGGGTCCCTCGAGCAGTACTTC. It is translated as CSARTGSLEQYF.

This chain uses TRBV12-3 or TRBV12-4 with TRBJ1-4; D is perhaps TRBD1 (6 bases). Trimming took off 6 bases at V and 3 bases at J, with 14 bases between the two ends. The CDR3 sequence is 15 residues long. This CDR3 reads CASRSRGEANEKLFF. CDR3 DNA: TGTGCCAGCAGGAGCAGGGGCGAGGCTAATGAAAAACTGTTTTTT.

This clonotype was seen only a few times. J is TRBJ1-1 and V is TRBV20-1; D is possibly TRBD1 (6 bases). Germline V gene lookup returns CDR1 DFQATT and CDR2 SNEGSKA (reference sequence). The CDR3 totals 12 residues. With 2 bases removed from V and 5 bases from J, the gap between germline ends came to 9 bases. CDR3 residues: CSARNRETEAFF. The CDR3 DNA is TGCAGTGCTAGAAACAGGGAAACTGAAGCTTTCTTT.

The sample holds a few counts of this clonotype. J is TRBJ1-6 and V is TRBV28; D ambiguous. The V gene's germline CDR1 is MDHEN and CDR2 SYDVKM. There are 12 residues in the CDR3. V gave up 7 bases and J gave up 7 bases, with 8 bases separating them. CDR3 nucleotides: TGTGCCAGCACTGAGATGAATTCACCCCTCCACTTT. Residues: CASTEMNSPLHF.

The V gene is TRBV7-8, the J gene TRBJ2-7; unclear D gene. The V end lost 1 base, the J end lost 0 bases, and 7 bases lay between the germline ends. This CDR3 has 14 residues. Germline V gene sequence: CDR1 SGHVS, CDR2 FQNEAQ. CDR3 coding DNA: TGTGCCAGCAGCTTAGTTTGGGACTCCTACGAGCAGTACTTC. Translation gives CASSLVWDSYEQYF.

In its sample, this clonotype was seen a few times. The chain links TRBV6-5 to TRBJ2-1, with a possible D match to TRBD1 (5 bases). Per the germline V gene, CDR1 is MNHEY and CDR2 is SVGAGI. V lost 3 bases, J lost 3 bases, and 9 bases lay in between. This CDR3 has 14 residues. The CDR3 reads CASSYDRYYNEQFF. The CDR3 DNA sequence: TGTGCCAGCAGTTATGACAGATACTACAATGAGCAGTTCTTC.

This clonotype was seen only a few times. The V call is TRBV7-8, the J call TRBJ2-7; D might be TRBD1 (6 bases). CDR3 length equals 13 residues. Per germline, CDR1 SGHVS and CDR2 FQNEAQ. V was shortened by 1 base and J by 5 bases, with 9 bases between the two germline ends. The CDR3 protein is CASSLEPGDEQYF. CDR3 sequence (DNA): TGTGCCAGCAGCTTAGAGCCAGGGGACGAGCAGTACTTC.